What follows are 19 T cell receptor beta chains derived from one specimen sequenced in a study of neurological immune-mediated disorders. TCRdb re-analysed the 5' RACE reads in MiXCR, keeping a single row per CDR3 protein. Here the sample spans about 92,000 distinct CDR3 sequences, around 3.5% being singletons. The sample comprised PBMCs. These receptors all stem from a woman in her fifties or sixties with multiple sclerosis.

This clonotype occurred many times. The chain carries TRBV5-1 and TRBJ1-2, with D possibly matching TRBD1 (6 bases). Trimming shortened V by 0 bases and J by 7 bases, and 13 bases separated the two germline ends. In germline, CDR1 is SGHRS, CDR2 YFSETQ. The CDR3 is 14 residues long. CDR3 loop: CASSLEQGGRGYTF. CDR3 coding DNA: TGCGCCAGCAGCTTGGAACAGGGAGGGCGTGGCTACACCTTC.

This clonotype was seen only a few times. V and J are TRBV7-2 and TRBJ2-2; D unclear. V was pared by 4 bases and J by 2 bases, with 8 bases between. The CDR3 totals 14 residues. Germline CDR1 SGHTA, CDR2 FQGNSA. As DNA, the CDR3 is TGTGCCAGCAGCTCCCGATACAACACCGGGGAGCTGTTTTTT. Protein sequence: CASSSRYNTGELFF.

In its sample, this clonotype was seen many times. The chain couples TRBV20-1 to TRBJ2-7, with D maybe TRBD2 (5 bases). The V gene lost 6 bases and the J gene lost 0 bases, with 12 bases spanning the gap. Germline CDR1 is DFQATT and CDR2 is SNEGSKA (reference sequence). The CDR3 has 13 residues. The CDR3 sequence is CSATDDYSYEQYF. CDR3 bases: TGCAGTGCGACTGATGACTACTCCTACGAGCAGTACTTC.

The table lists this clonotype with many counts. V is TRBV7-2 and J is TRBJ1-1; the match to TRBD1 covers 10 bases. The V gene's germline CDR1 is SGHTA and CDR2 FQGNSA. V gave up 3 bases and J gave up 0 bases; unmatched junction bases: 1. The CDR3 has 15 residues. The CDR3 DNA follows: TGTGCCAGCAGCTTGGACAGGGGGGTGAACACTGAAGCTTTCTTT. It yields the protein CASSLDRGVNTEAFF.

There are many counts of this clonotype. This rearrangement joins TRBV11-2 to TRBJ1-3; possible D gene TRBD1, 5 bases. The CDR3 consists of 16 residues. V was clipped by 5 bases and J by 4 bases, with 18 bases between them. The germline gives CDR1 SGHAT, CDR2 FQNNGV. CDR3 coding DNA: TGTGCCAGCAGCCGTTTCCCACGGGGCAGGGGAAACACCATATATTTT. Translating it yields CASSRFPRGRGNTIYF.

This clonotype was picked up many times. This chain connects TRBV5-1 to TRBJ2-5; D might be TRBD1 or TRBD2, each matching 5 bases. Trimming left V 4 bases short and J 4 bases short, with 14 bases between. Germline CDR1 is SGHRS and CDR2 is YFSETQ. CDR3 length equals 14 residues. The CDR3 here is CASSPAPGGETQYF. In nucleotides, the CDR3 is TGCGCCAGCAGCCCGGCGCCTGGGGGAGAGACCCAGTACTTC.

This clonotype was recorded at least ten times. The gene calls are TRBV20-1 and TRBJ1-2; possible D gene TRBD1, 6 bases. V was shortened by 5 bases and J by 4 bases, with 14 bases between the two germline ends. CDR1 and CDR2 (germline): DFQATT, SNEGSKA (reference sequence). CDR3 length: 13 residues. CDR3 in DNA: TGCAGTGCTCAAGCCGACAGGACCTATGGCTACACCTTC. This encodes CSAQADRTYGYTF.

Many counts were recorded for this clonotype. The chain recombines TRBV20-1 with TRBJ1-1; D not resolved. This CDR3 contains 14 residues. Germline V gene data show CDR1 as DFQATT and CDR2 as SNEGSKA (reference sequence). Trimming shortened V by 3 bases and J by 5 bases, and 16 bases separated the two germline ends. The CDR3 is CSASPATPRTEAFF. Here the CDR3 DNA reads TGCAGTGCTAGTCCCGCCACCCCGAGGACTGAAGCTTTCTTT.

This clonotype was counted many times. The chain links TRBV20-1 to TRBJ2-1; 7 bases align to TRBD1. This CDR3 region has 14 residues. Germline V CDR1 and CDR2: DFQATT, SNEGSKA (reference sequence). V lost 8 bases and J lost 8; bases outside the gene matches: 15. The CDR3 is CSSNKPTGFDEQFF. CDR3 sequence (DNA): TGCAGTTCCAATAAACCGACAGGGTTCGATGAGCAGTTCTTC.

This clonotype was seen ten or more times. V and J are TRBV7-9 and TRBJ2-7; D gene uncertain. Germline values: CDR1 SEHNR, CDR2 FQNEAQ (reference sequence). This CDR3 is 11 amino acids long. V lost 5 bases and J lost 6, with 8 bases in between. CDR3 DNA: TGTGCCAGCAGCCGCTGGGGCGAGCAGTACTTC. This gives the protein CASSRWGEQYF.

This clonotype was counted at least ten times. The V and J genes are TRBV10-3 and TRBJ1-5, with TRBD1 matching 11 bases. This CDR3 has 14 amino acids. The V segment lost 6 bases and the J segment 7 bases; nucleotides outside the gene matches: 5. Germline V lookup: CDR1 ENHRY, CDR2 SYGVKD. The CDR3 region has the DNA TGTGCCATCAGGGGACAGGGGGAGAGGCAGCCCCAGCATTTT. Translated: CAIRGQGERQPQHF.

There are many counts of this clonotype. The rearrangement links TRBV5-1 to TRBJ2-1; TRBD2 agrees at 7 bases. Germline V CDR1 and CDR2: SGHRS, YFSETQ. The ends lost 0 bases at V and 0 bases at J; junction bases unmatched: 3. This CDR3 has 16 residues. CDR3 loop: CASSLVSGYSYNEQFF. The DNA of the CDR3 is TGCGCCAGCAGCTTGGTTAGCGGGTACTCCTACAATGAGCAGTTCTTC.

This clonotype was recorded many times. CDR3 sequence reads: CASSLAGQYYEQYF. Written as DNA, the CDR3 is TGTGCCAGCAGCTTAGCCGGACAGTACTACGAGCAGTACTTC. The rearrangement uses TRBV7-2 and TRBJ2-7; TRBD1 is a possible D gene (6 bases). The germline CDR1 and CDR2 sequences are SGHTA and FQGNSA. This CDR3 has 14 amino acids. The ends were cut back, 0 bases at V and 3 bases at J, with 9 bases in the middle.

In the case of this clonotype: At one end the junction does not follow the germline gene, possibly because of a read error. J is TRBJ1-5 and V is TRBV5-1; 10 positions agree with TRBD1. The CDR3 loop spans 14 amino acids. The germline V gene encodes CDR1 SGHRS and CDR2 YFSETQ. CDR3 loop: CASSTGTGDETQNF. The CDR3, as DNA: TGCGCCAGCAGCACCGGGACAGGGGACGAGACCCAGAATTTT.

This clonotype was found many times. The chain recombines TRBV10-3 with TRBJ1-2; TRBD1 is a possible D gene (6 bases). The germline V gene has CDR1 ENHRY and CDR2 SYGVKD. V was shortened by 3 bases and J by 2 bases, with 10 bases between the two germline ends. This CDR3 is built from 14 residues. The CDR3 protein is CAISERTDNYGYTF. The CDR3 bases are TGTGCCATCAGTGAAAGGACAGACAACTATGGCTACACCTTC.

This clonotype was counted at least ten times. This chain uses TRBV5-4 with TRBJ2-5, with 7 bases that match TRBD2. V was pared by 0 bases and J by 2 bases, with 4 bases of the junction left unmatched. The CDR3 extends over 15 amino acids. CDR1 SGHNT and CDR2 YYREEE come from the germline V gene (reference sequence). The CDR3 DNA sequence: TGTGCCAGCAGCTTGGGTGGCGGGGGACAAGAGACCCAGTACTTC. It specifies CASSLGGGGQETQYF.

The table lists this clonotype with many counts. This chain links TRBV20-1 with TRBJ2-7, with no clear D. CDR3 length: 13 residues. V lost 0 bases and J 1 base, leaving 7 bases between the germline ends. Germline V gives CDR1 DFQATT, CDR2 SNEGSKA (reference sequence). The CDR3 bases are TGCAGTGCTAGAGACTTGGTTTCCTACGAGCAGTACTTC. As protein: CSARDLVSYEQYF.

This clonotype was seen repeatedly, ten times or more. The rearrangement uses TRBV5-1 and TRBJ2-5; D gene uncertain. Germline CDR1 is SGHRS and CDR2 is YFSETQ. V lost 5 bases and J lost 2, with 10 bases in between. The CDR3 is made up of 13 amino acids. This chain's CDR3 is CASRLLLQETQYF. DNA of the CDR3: TGCGCCAGCAGACTCCTACTACAAGAGACCCAGTACTTC.

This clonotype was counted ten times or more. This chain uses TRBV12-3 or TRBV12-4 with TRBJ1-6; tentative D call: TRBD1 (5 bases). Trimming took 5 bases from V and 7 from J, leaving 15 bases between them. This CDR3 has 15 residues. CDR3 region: CASSLLGRANSPLHF. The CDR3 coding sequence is TGTGCCAGCAGTCTCCTGGGACGGGCAAATTCACCCCTCCACTTT.